Each of the 3 T cell receptor beta chains below was sequenced from the same sample in a study of T cells in localized non-small cell lung cancer. Clones were read by immunoSEQ multiplex PCR, and TCRdb kept only the in-frame ones, dropping some. The sample consists of about 74,000 clones, less than 85% of them appearing once. The sequencing used peripheral blood, collected before any cancer treatment. Receptors originate from an older female donor with stage I lung adenocarcinoma.

The chain carries TRBV7-2 and TRBJ2-1, with no clear D. The V end was cut by 5 bases, the J end by 0 bases, with 5 bases between. Germline values: CDR1 SGHTA, CDR2 FQGNSA. The CDR3 loop spans 13 amino acids. As DNA, the CDR3 is TGTGCCAGCAGCCTGAGCTCCTACAATGAGCAGTTCTTC. It encodes CASSLSSYNEQFF.

The V and J genes are TRBV7-2 and TRBJ2-5; D is uncertain. The CDR3 has 14 amino acids. V lost 1 base and J lost 4, with 10 bases in between. Germline loops: CDR1 SGHTA, CDR2 FQGNSA. CDR3 amino acids: CASSLDWRRETQYF. For the CDR3, the DNA is TGTGCCAGCAGCTTAGACTGGCGAAGAGAGACCCAGTACTTC.

CDR3 sequence reads: CASSHLRGGTGELFF. CDR3 nucleotides: TGTGCCAGCAGCCATCTCCGAGGAGGCACCGGGGAGCTGTTTTTT. J is TRBJ2-2 and V is TRBV7-9; D perhaps matches TRBD2 (5 bases). This CDR3 has 15 residues. Trimming stripped 5 bases from V and 4 bases from J, with 14 bases between. Germline V gives CDR1 SEHNR, CDR2 FQNEAQ (reference sequence).